This TCR beta chain was sequenced in a study of Graves' ophthalmopathy and Graves' hyperthyroidism. As the template, RNA transcripts were used to amplify TCR beta CDR3 regions. After a first-round RT-PCR with HTBI primers, a second-round multiplex PCR was run. TCRdb re-called the multiplex PCR reads through MiXCR, storing one row per CDR3 protein. The repertoire has more than 550,000 distinct CDR3 sequences, about 38% of them found once; the top ten carry over 2.5%. V lost 0 bases, J lost 5 bases, and 5 bases stayed unmatched. In germline, CDR1 is SGHTA, CDR2 FQGNSA. The CDR3 spans 15 residues. This clonotype was recorded many times.

Sequenced input: peripheral blood. The sequence came from an adult man with Graves' ophthalmopathy. The chain carries TRBV7-2 and TRBJ2-7, with TRBD1 matching 9 bases. The CDR3 bases are TGTGCCAGCAGCTTAGCGCGCGGGACAGGGCACGAGCAGTACTTC. Residues: CASSLARGTGHEQYF.